These 30 T cell receptor beta chains originate from one sample sequenced in a study of blood T cell repertoires in COVID-19. The assay was immunoSEQ multiplex PCR, and TCRdb's table has in-frame clones only and misses some. The repertoire includes around 130,000 clones, around four fifths of them detected once, and roughly 10% sits in the top ten. What was sequenced was peripheral blood. Receptors originate from a man aged 40-55 years with active or convalescent COVID-19.

The chain combines TRBV11-2 with TRBJ1-2; D perhaps matches TRBD1 (6 bases). Germline V gene lookup returns CDR1 SGHAT and CDR2 FQNNGV. V gave up 1 base and J gave up 8 bases, with 11 bases separating them. The CDR3 has 13 amino acids. The CDR3 nucleotides read TGTGCCAGCAGCTTAGCGGGGGGCAGGGGCTACACCTTC. Its translation is CASSLAGGRGYTF.

The V call is TRBV19, the J call TRBJ1-3; 10 bases are shared with TRBD1. CDR1 is LNHDA and CDR2 is SQIVND in the germline V gene (reference sequence). The CDR3 is 16 amino acids. The junction had 6 bases not matched to a gene; V was cut back by 3 bases and J by 4 bases. DNA for the CDR3: TGTGCCAGTAGTATCCTGGGACAGGGGATAGGAAACACCATATATTTT. Its translation is CASSILGQGIGNTIYF.

The gene calls are TRBV5-4 and TRBJ2-3; weak D call: TRBD2 (7 bases). Germline loops: CDR1 SGHNT, CDR2 YYREEE (reference sequence). V lost 4 bases and J lost 1, with 13 bases in between. The CDR3 has 15 residues. CDR3 in amino acids: CASSLGGGGTDTQYF. The CDR3 DNA is TGTGCCAGCAGCCTGGGAGGGGGGGGCACAGATACGCAGTATTTT.

CDR3 residues: CASSPITGGGEQFF. In nucleotides, the CDR3 is TGTGCCAGCAGTCCCATTACAGGGGGAGGAGAGCAGTTCTTC. The chain combines TRBV6-5 with TRBJ2-1; 8 bases match TRBD1. V shed 5 bases and J 10 bases; nucleotides not matched to a gene: 10. Germline CDR1 reads MNHEY; CDR2 reads SVGAGI. The CDR3 consists of 14 residues.

This clone turned up a few times. V and J are TRBV12-5 and TRBJ1-4; the match to TRBD1 covers 9 bases. The length of the CDR3 is 15 residues. Germline assignment: CDR1 LGHNT and CDR2 FRNRAP. J lost 7 bases, V lost 5 bases, and 8 bases had no gene match. DNA of the CDR3: TGTGCTAGTGGTACCGGGACAGGGCGGGGTGAAAAACTGTTTTTT. Its protein is CASGTGTGRGEKLFF.

Concerning this clone itself: Other DNA sequences in the same sample also yield this CDR3. This chain uses TRBV9 with TRBJ2-1, with TRBD1 matching 11 bases. This CDR3 comprises 16 residues. Germline loops: CDR1 SGDLS, CDR2 YYNGEE. With V trimmed by 0 bases and J by 8 bases, 7 bases remained unmatched. The CDR3 DNA sequence: TGTGCCAGCAGCGTAGCTTTGGACAGGGGGCAGGATGAGCAGTTCTTC. Translation gives CASSVALDRGQDEQFF.

This clone came up once. The V gene is TRBV15, the J gene TRBJ2-3; TRBD2 matches 7 bases. J gave up 4 bases and V 6 bases, and 13 bases lay outside the gene matches. Germline V gene data show CDR1 as LNHNV and CDR2 as YYDKDF (reference sequence). The CDR3 has 16 amino acids. In nucleotides, the CDR3 is TGTGCCACCAGGGGGGGGATGGAGGGCCGGGCAGATACGCAGTATTTT. This translates into CATRGGMEGRADTQYF.

This chain uses TRBV6-5 with TRBJ2-7; 7 nucleotides agree with TRBD1. CDR3 length equals 15 residues. The V and J ends lost 0 bases and 1 base, in that order; junction bases with no gene match: 3. Germline lookup yields CDR1 MNHEY and CDR2 SVGAGI. CDR3 amino acids: CASSYSMGQSYEQYF. As DNA, the CDR3 is TGTGCCAGCAGTTACTCGATGGGACAGTCCTACGAGCAGTACTTC.

This sequence joins TRBV5-6 and TRBJ2-1; D is undetermined. The CDR3 runs to 12 residues. V lost 3 bases, J lost 7 bases, and 8 bases lay in between. CDR1 is SGHDT, CDR2 YYEEEE, per germline. In DNA form, the CDR3 reads TGTGCCAGCAGCTCCGGTCCAAATGAGCAGTTCTTC. Protein sequence: CASSSGPNEQFF.

V usage is TRBV18 and J usage is TRBJ1-1; D gene uncertain. The germline gives CDR1 KGHSH, CDR2 LQKENI. Trimming removed 3 bases from V and 4 bases from J, with 15 bases in between. CDR3 length: 15 residues. In DNA, the CDR3 is TGTGCCAGCTCACCTCCTTCTACGGGAAGCACTGAAGCTTTCTTT. Protein product: CASSPPSTGSTEAFF.

V and J are TRBV18 and TRBJ2-1; tentatively, D is TRBD1 (6 bases). Deletions cut 3 bases from V and 4 bases from J, with 10 bases between. This CDR3 spans 14 amino acids. Germline CDR1 is KGHSH and CDR2 is LQKENI. The CDR3 is CASSPFTGYNEQFF. CDR3 DNA: TGTGCCAGCTCACCGTTTACAGGGTACAATGAGCAGTTCTTC.

The V call is TRBV19, the J call TRBJ2-7; TRBD1 aligns across 9 bases. With V trimmed by 3 bases and J by 5 bases, 20 bases remained unmatched. Germline-derived CDR1 and CDR2 are LNHDA and SQIVND (reference sequence). The CDR3 extends over 19 amino acids. The chain's CDR3 is CASSIGSGSRNRGQHEQYF. The CDR3 DNA reads as TGTGCCAGTAGTATCGGATCGGGTTCCCGGAACAGGGGGCAGCACGAGCAGTACTTC.

This chain's CDR3 is CASRTNGQTGELFF. The DNA of the CDR3 is TGTGCCAGCAGGACCAATGGACAGACCGGGGAGCTGTTTTTT. This rearrangement joins TRBV6-1 to TRBJ2-2; possibly TRBD1 for D (6 bases). Germline CDR1 reads MNHNS; CDR2 reads SASEGT. V gave up 6 bases and J gave up 5 bases, with 13 bases separating them. CDR3 length: 14 residues.

This chain joins TRBV25-1 and TRBJ2-3, with TRBD2 matching over 7 bases. The CDR3 sequence is 16 residues long. The trim removed 7 bases at V and 2 bases at J, leaving 12 bases unmatched. The germline V gene has CDR1 MGHDK and CDR2 SYGVNS. The CDR3 reads CASNGLVVGDTDTQYF. The CDR3 bases are TGTGCCAGCAACGGACTAGTGGTGGGAGACACAGATACGCAGTATTTT.

The rearrangement uses TRBV12-3 or TRBV12-4 and TRBJ1-5; possible D gene TRBD1, 6 bases. Trimming took off 5 bases at V and 7 bases at J, with 12 bases between the two ends. There are 13 residues in the CDR3. CDR3 in DNA: TGTGCCAGCAGTCTAGAACAGGGACAGCCCCAGCATTTT. Translating gives CASSLEQGQPQHF.

J is TRBJ2-2 and V is TRBV6-5; 7 bases map to TRBD2. The CDR3 is 15 residues long. V lost 9 bases to trimming and J lost 3 bases; unmatched junction nucleotides: 10. Germline V CDR1 and CDR2: MNHEY, SVGAGI. The CDR3 here is CASREGSRDTGELFF. The CDR3 DNA sequence: TGTGCCAGTAGGGAGGGGAGCCGGGACACCGGGGAGCTGTTTTTT.

The V gene is TRBV9, the J gene TRBJ2-7, with a weak D call TRBD2 (6 bases). V lost 1 base to trimming and J lost 3 bases, with 17 bases between them. The CDR3 covers 16 residues. Germline-derived CDR1 and CDR2 are SGDLS and YYNGEE. The CDR3, as DNA: TGTGCCAGCAGCGTAAGTGGAAAGGGGACTTACTACGAGCAGTACTTC. It is translated as CASSVSGKGTYYEQYF.

The chain is built from TRBV7-9 and TRBJ1-1; perhaps TRBD1 as D (5 bases). The V gene's germline CDR1 is SEHNR and CDR2 FQNEAQ (reference sequence). The CDR3 runs to 14 residues. The V end was cut by 3 bases, the J end by 1 base, with 9 bases between. The CDR3 nucleotides are TGTGCCAGCAGCTTGGAGGGGCCGAACACTGAAGCTTTCTTT. Amino acid sequence: CASSLEGPNTEAFF. Full variable domain (rest looked up from reference TRBV7-9 and TRBJ1-1): DTGVSQNPRHKITKRGQNVTFRCDPISEHNRLYWYRQTLGQGPEFLTYFQNEAQLEKSRLLSDRFSAERPKGSFSTLEIQRTEQGDSAMYLCASSLEGPNTEAFFGQGTRLTVV.

This rearrangement joins TRBV6-1 to TRBJ1-6; no firm D call. This CDR3 spans 19 amino acids. Trimming cost V 3 bases and J 1 base, with 19 bases left between them. Germline assignment: CDR1 MNHNS and CDR2 SASEGT. The CDR3 reads CASSENESWGGSYNSPLHF. CDR3 in DNA: TGTGCCAGCAGTGAGAATGAATCTTGGGGAGGGTCCTATAATTCACCCCTCCACTTT.

The rearrangement links TRBV9 to TRBJ2-5, with 10 bases identical to TRBD1. V lost 2 bases to trimming and J lost 3 bases; unmatched junction nucleotides: 4. The CDR3 runs 15 residues. Germline V gene data show CDR1 as SGDLS and CDR2 as YYNGEE. The DNA of the CDR3 is TGTGCCAGCAGCGTGGGGACAGGGGCGAAAGAGACCCAGTACTTC. Residues: CASSVGTGAKETQYF.

This clone was picked up a small number of times. This sequence joins TRBV2 and TRBJ1-2; D not certain. The V end was cut by 4 bases, the J end by 2 bases, with 14 bases between. The CDR3 is made up of 15 amino acids. The germline V gene has CDR1 SNHLY and CDR2 FYNNEI. The CDR3 DNA follows: TGTGCCAGCAGTGGGGAAGGTCGAGGGAACTATGGCTACACCTTC. Protein: CASSGEGRGNYGYTF.

Notes on this clone: The same CDR3 is also encoded by other DNA sequences in this sample. This rearrangement joins TRBV18 to TRBJ2-7; D ambiguous. From germline, CDR1 is KGHSH and CDR2 LQKENI. The CDR3 consists of 13 residues. V was cut by 2 bases and J by 2 bases, with 7 bases left in between. CDR3 in DNA: TGTGCCAGCTCACCAGGGCAAACCTACGAGCAGTACTTC. Translated: CASSPGQTYEQYF.

This chain links TRBV19 with TRBJ2-3; 11 bases fit TRBD1. The CDR3 contains 16 residues. In germline, CDR1 is LNHDA, CDR2 SQIVND (reference sequence). V dropped 4 bases and J dropped 2; count of bases not matched to a gene: 5. The CDR3 DNA reads as TGTGCCAGTAGTACAGGGACAGGGGGTCACACAGATACGCAGTATTTT. Protein product: CASSTGTGGHTDTQYF.

CDR3 sequence (DNA): TGCGCCAGCAACCTCGGGGACAGCTTCTCCTACGAGCAGTACTTC. This codes for CASNLGDSFSYEQYF. The J gene is TRBJ2-7, the V gene TRBV10-2; 7 bases map to TRBD1. Germline V gene sequence: CDR1 WSHSY, CDR2 SAAADI. V dropped 7 bases and J dropped 0; count of bases not matched to a gene: 9. This CDR3 comprises 15 residues.

V gene TRBV4-1 combines with J gene TRBJ1-2; 7 bases map to TRBD1. V lost 0 bases to trimming and J lost 4 bases; unmatched junction nucleotides: 5. In germline, CDR1 is MGHRA, CDR2 YSYEKL. This CDR3 has 15 amino acids. CDR3 coding DNA: TGCGCCAGCAGCCAAGAAGGGACAGCGACCTATGGCTACACCTTC. Its translation is CASSQEGTATYGYTF.

The chain links TRBV2 to TRBJ2-4, with D perhaps matching TRBD1 (7 bases). Germline lookup yields CDR1 SNHLY and CDR2 FYNNEI. The V and J ends lost 6 bases and 3 bases respectively, with 24 bases between them. This CDR3 comprises 18 residues. The CDR3 here is CASRGSGGTPLDKNIQYF. CDR3 bases: TGTGCCAGCAGGGGTTCAGGGGGGACCCCCTTAGACAAAAACATTCAGTACTTC. Complete variable domain (other parts from reference TRBV2 and TRBJ2-4): EPEVTQTPSHQVTQMGQEVILRCVPISNHLYFYWYRQILGQKVEFLVSFYNNEISEKSEIFDDQFSVERPDGSNFTLKIRSTKLEDSAMYFCASRGSGGTPLDKNIQYFGAGTRLSVL.

J is TRBJ2-5 and V is TRBV11-3; 9 bases agree with TRBD2. The CDR3 covers 15 residues. Germline CDR1 SGHNT, CDR2 YENEEA. After removal of 1 base from V and 2 bases from J, the junction contained 2 bases not matched to a gene. CDR3 amino acids: CASSLAAGGQETQYF. CDR3 nucleotide sequence: TGTGCCAGCAGCTTAGCCGCGGGGGGGCAAGAGACCCAGTACTTC. Full variable domain (rest looked up from reference TRBV11-3 and TRBJ2-5): EAGVVQSPRYKIIEKKQPVAFWCNPISGHNTLYWYLQNLGQGPELLIRYENEEAVDDSQLPKDRFSAERLKGVDSTLKIQPAELGDSAVYLCASSLAAGGQETQYFGPGTRLLVL.

V is TRBV27 and J is TRBJ2-7, with 11 bases that match TRBD2. CDR3 length: 15 residues. J lost 2 bases, V lost 5 bases, and 5 bases had no gene match. Germline assignment: CDR1 MNHEY and CDR2 SMNVEV (reference sequence). The DNA for the CDR3 is TGTGCCAGCAGTCCGAGACTAGCGGGGACCTACGAGCAGTACTTC. It translates to CASSPRLAGTYEQYF.

V is TRBV18 and J is TRBJ1-1, with D possibly TRBD1 on 5 matching bases. The CDR3 extends over 16 amino acids. The germline gives CDR1 KGHSH, CDR2 LQKENI. Trimming left V 2 bases short and J 2 bases short, with 15 bases between. This chain's CDR3 is CASSPKGLEGNTEAFF. The CDR3 coding sequence is TGTGCCAGCTCACCAAAGGGGTTGGAGGGCAACACTGAAGCTTTCTTT.

The chain joins TRBV5-4 to TRBJ1-1; D remains ambiguous. The CDR3 has 17 amino acids. Germline CDR1 SGHNT, CDR2 YYREEE (reference sequence). V was shortened by 0 bases and J by 0 bases, with 15 bases between the two germline ends. CDR3 sequence reads: CASSLVDRKQVNTEAFF. In nucleotides, the CDR3 is TGTGCCAGCAGCTTGGTCGACCGTAAGCAGGTGAACACTGAAGCTTTCTTT.